The 9 T cell receptor beta chains below all came from one sample that was sequenced in a study of T cell clonality in common variable immunodeficiency (dated by TCRdb to the mid-2010s). Receptors were amplified or captured by the immunoSEQ multiplex PCR assay. TCRdb's version of the immuneACCESS table is confined to in-frame rearrangements and falls short of the full clone set. An unresolved V gene accounts for under half of the shortfall where checked; the remainder is of unknown origin. The sample counts about 45,000 clones, each observed more than once. Clones ranked in the top ten supply less than 11% of the sample. Sequences were obtained from peripheral blood mononuclear cells. Every receptor here comes from a person aged 18 to 75 in good health.

Comments on this clone: With the read ending 3 residues before the CDR3 end, the germline J gene is used to fill in that end. The chain employs TRBV7-2 and TRBJ1-5; TRBD1 aligns across 8 bases. CDR1 is SGHTA, CDR2 FQGNSA, per germline. V shed 4 bases and J 6 bases; nucleotides not matched to a gene: 5. The CDR3 sequence is 14 residues long. The DNA read from the CDR3 is TGTGCCAGCAGCTGGACAGGGTCGAGTCAGCCC. Encoded protein: CASSWTGSSQP. The whole CDR3 is CASSWTGSSQPQHF.

This clone was recorded at least ten times. The sequenced fragment ends 3 residues before the CDR3 boundary, so the rest is inferred from the germline J gene. This chain joins TRBV9 and TRBJ1-2, with D possibly TRBD1 on 6 matching bases. The V gene's germline CDR1 is SGDLS and CDR2 YYNGEE. V was trimmed by 2 bases and J by 3 bases, leaving 8 bases between them. The CDR3 length is 13 residues. The part of the CDR3 DNA that was read is TGTGCCAGCAGCGTCACAGGGTACTATGGC. Translating it yields CASSVTGYYG. The entire CDR3 protein is CASSVTGYYGYTF.

This clone was seen repeatedly, ten times or more. The missing CDR3 end, 3 residues past where the read stops, is filled in from the germline J gene. The chain recombines TRBV5-6 with TRBJ2-5; D is unresolved. V lost 2 bases, J lost 5 bases, and 10 bases lay in between. The CDR3 length is 13 residues. From germline, CDR1 is SGHDT and CDR2 YYEEEE. CDR3 sequence reads: CASSFRGAETQYF. The sequenced part of the CDR3 DNA is TGTGCCAGCAGCTTCCGTGGAGCGGAGACC.

Worth noting for this clone: The read is 3 residues too short to cover the CDR3 end, so that end is filled in from the germline J gene. The chain carries TRBV5-1 and TRBJ1-1; TRBD1 agrees at 9 bases. Trimming at V came to 0 bases and at J to 2 bases, leaving 8 bases not matched to a gene. CDR1 and CDR2 (germline): SGHRS, YFSETQ. The CDR3 runs 17 residues. The CDR3 loop reads CASSLAYRGRGNTEAFF. The sequenced CDR3 bases are TGCGCCAGCAGCTTGGCCTACAGGGGGCGCGGTAACACTGAA.

This clone was observed at least ten times. Incomplete CDR3 DNA: TGTGCCTGGAGGGGGGTGAGGGCTAGCGGGAGGTCCGTTAGCTCCTACAATGAG. Its translation: CAWRGVRASGRSVSSYNE. The full CDR3 protein reads CAWRGVRASGRSVSSYNEQFF. The chain is built from TRBV30 and TRBJ2-1, with 11 nucleotides matching TRBD2. The sequence runs out 3 residues before the end of the CDR3; the remainder is reconstructed from the germline J gene. This CDR3 is built from 21 residues. V was pared by 3 bases and J by 0 bases, with 19 bases of the junction left unmatched. Germline V gene lookup returns CDR1 GTSNPN and CDR2 SVGIG (reference sequence).

Many counts were recorded for this clone. The read is 3 residues too short to cover the CDR3 end, so that end is filled in from the germline J gene. The chain joins TRBV6-2 or TRBV6-3 to TRBJ2-1; D is possibly TRBD2 (5 bases). This CDR3 comprises 14 residues. Per germline, CDR1 MNHEY and CDR2 SVGEGT. The V and J ends lost 7 bases and 1 base respectively, with 11 bases between them. CDR3 amino acids: CASNNGDSYNEQFF. Incomplete CDR3 DNA: TGTGCCAGCAATAACGGGGATTCCTACAATGAG.

This clone appeared many times. The sequence runs out 3 residues before the end of the CDR3; the remainder is reconstructed from the germline J gene. The rearrangement joins TRBV20-1 to TRBJ2-3; 9 nucleotides match TRBD1. The germline V gene has CDR1 DFQATT and CDR2 SNEGSKA (reference sequence). The CDR3 consists of 21 residues. After removal of 0 bases from V and 6 bases from J, the junction contained 25 bases not matched to a gene. The chain's CDR3 is CSARDMGPGTGSLIIADTQYF. The covered CDR3 bases are TGCAGTGCTAGAGATATGGGACCGGGGACAGGGTCCCTGATAATAGCTGATACG.

This clone occurred many times. The CDR3 bases that were read are TGTGCCAGCAGTTCTAGCGGGGGGGACAATGAG. This sequence encodes CASSSSGGDNE. The full CDR3 protein is CASSSSGGDNEQFF. The chain couples TRBV6-2 or TRBV6-3 to TRBJ2-1, with 12 bases fitting TRBD2. The observed sequence ends 3 residues before the CDR3 terminus, with the missing tail filled in from the germline J gene. The CDR3 sequence is 14 residues long. Losses at the gene ends were 4 bases for V and 5 bases for J; bases not matched to a gene: 0. Germline CDR1 MNHEY, CDR2 SVGEGT.

In this sample, this clone turned up many times. The CDR3 loop is CASSPPHTGDNEQFF. The part of the CDR3 DNA that was read is TGTGCCAGCAGCCCCCCCCACACAGGTGACAATGAG. This chain uses TRBV13 with TRBJ2-1; a possible D gene is TRBD1 (5 bases). Read data end 3 residues before the CDR3 end; the end is taken from the germline J gene. The germline CDR1 and CDR2 sequences are PRHDT and FYEKMQ (reference sequence). The CDR3 extends over 15 amino acids. The V end lost 5 bases, the J end lost 5 bases, and 16 bases lay between the germline ends. Full variable domain (remainder filled in from reference TRBV13 and TRBJ2-1): AAGVIQSPRHLIKEKRETATLKCYPIPRHDTVYWYQQGPGQDPQFLISFYEKMQSDKGSIPDRFSAQQFSDYHSELNMSSLELGDSALYFCASSPPHTGDNEQFFGPGTRLTVL.